The text below deals with one T cell receptor (beta chain). This clonotype was seen ten or more times. Its antigen is unknown. Base-call qualities are not available, and no considerably larger clone is one nucleotide away. For sequencing, an Illumina HiSeq 1500 was employed. TCRdb cleaned the public reads at Q25 with fastp, built clones with MiXCR and kept in-frame beta chains. Records with the same CDR3 protein are collapsed into one entry carrying the most frequent genes and DNA. This sample lists about 260,000 distinct CDR3 sequences; around 15% were detected once. The ten largest clonotypes hold roughly 9.7% of the sample. The entry originates in a study of T cell repertoires in cytomegalovirus infection (dated by TCRdb to the late 2010s). Describing the broader study: Because public TCR beta signatures pointed to carriage of CMV infection together with the matching HLA type, the HLA type of each donor mattered for the analysis.

Per the germline V gene, MNHEY is the CDR1 and SVGEGT is the CDR2. Trimming takes 2 bases from V and 5 bases from J, and the germline ends sit 10 bases apart. Inclusive of the bounding cysteine and phenylalanine, the CDR3 is 14 residues long. Just the 42-base CDR3 DNA is kept, in frame starting at base 1. Study-wide conclusions, independent of this receptor: The ex vivo response was dominated by HLA-C-restricted CMV-specific TCR beta clonotypes, and the single most frequent clonotype in two of eight donors was supplied by these HLA-C-restricted clonotypes. Cumulative frequency of public TCR beta family members discriminated carriers of CMV infection plus the relevant HLA type in this cohort and an independent 352-donor cohort.

The clonotype comes from a human donor in good health (CMV status not recorded). Some clones in this sample may be carry-over from other donors' samples. The chain uses TRBV6-2 or TRBV6-3 and TRBJ1-5; perhaps TRBD1 is the D gene, with 5 bases matching. The sequencing input was PBMCs. CDR3 sequence: CASSYRDGYQPQHF. The DNA sequence follows: TGTGCCAGCAGTTACAGGGACGGTTATCAGCCCCAGCATTTT.